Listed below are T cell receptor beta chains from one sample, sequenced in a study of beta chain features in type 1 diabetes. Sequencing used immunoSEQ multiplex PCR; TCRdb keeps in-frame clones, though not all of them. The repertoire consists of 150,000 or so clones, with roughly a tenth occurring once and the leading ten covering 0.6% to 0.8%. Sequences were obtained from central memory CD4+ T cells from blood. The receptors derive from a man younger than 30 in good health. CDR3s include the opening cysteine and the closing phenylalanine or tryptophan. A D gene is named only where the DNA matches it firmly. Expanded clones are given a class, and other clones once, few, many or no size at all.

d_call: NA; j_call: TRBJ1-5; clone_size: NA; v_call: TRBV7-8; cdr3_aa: CASSFQEGNQPQHF; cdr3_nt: TGTGCCAGCAGCTTTCAAGAGGGCAATCAGCCCCAGCATTTT
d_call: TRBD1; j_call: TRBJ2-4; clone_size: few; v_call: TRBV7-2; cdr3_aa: CASSGPGTAGGQYF; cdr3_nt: TGTGCCAGCAGCGGGCCCGGGACAGCCGGAGGTCAGTACTTC
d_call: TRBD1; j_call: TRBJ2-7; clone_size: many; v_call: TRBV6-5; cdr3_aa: CASRDTRQGAREQYF; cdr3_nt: TGTGCCAGCAGGGATACGCGACAGGGGGCTAGAGAGCAGTACTTC
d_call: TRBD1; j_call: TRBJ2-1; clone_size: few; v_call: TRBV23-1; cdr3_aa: CASSQGDSRNYNEQFF; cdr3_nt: TGCGCCAGCAGCCAAGGGGACAGTCGAAATTACAATGAGCAGTTCTTC
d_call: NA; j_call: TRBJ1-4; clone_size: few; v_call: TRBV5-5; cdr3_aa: CASSLSGQSNEKLFF; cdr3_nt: TGTGCCAGCAGCTTGAGTGGGCAGTCTAATGAAAAACTGTTTTTT
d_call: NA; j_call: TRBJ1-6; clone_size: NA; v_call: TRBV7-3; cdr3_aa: CASSLDSSPLHF; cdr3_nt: TGTGCCAGCAGCTTAGACTCTTCACCCCTCCACTTT
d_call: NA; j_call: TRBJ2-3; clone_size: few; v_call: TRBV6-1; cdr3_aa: CASSALGTPNTDTQYF; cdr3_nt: TGTGCCAGCAGTGCGCTCGGGACACCGAACACAGATACGCAGTATTTT
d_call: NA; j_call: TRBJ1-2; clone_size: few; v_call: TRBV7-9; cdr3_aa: CASSPGGYGYTF; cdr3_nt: TGTGCCAGCAGCCCCGGAGGCTATGGCTACACCTTC
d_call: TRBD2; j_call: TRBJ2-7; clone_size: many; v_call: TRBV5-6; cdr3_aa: CASSLGLAGFSYEQYF; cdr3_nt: TGTGCCAGCAGCTTGGGACTAGCGGGCTTCTCCTACGAGCAGTACTTC
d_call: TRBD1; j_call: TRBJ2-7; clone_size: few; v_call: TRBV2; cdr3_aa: CASSTTGIYEQYF; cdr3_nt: TGTGCCAGCAGTACGACAGGGATATACGAGCAGTACTTC
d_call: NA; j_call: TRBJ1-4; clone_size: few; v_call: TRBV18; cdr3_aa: CASSPPSLNEKLFF; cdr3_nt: TGTGCCAGCTCACCACCAAGTCTAAATGAAAAACTGTTTTTT
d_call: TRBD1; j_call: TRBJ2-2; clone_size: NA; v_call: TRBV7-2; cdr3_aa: CASSATRGTVNTGELFF; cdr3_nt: TGTGCCAGCAGCGCTACCAGGGGGACGGTAAACACCGGGGAGCTGTTTTTT
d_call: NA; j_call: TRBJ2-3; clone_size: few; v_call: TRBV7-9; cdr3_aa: CASRREGAGDTQYF; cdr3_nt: TGTGCCAGCAGACGTGAAGGGGCTGGAGATACGCAGTATTTT
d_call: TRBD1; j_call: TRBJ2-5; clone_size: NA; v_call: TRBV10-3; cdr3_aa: CAISENGGQGDNQETQYF; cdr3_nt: TGTGCCATCAGTGAGAACGGGGGACAGGGGGATAACCAAGAGACCCAGTACTTC
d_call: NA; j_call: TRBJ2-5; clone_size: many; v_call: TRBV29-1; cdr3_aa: CSVVAWETQYF; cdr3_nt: TGCAGCGTTGTTGCGTGGGAGACCCAGTACTTC
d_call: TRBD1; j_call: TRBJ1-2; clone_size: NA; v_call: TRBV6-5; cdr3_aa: CASSKGQGGGYTF; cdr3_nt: TGTGCCAGCAGTAAAGGACAGGGGGGTGGCTACACCTTC
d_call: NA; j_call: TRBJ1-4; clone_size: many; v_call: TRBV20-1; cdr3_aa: CSAGGEFF; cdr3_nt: TGCAGTGCAGGGGGGGAGTTTTTT
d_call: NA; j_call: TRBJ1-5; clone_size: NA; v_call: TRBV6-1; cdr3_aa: CASSEVSDQPQHF; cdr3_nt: TGTGCCAGCAGTGAAGTCAGCGATCAGCCCCAGCATTTT
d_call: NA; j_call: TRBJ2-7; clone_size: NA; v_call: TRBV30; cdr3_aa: CAWSHTGTHSGEQYF; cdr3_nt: TGTGCCTGGAGTCACACCGGGACACACTCTGGCGAGCAGTACTTC
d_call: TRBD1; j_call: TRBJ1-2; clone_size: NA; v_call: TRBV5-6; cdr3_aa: CASSPGTGRGYTF; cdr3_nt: TGTGCCAGCAGCCCGGGGACAGGCCGAGGCTACACCTTC
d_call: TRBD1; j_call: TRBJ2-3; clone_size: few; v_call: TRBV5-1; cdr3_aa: CASSIPGTGGSTDTQYF; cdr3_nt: TGCGCCAGCAGCATCCCCGGGACAGGGGGTAGCACAGATACGCAGTATTTT
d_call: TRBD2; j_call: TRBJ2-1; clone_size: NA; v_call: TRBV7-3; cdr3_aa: CASSLGAGGPIDEQFF; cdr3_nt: TGTGCCAGCAGCTTAGGAGCGGGGGGGCCTATCGATGAGCAGTTCTTC
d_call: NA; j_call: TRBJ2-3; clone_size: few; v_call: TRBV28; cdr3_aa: CASSSWGTAYF; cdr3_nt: TGTGCCAGCAGTTCCTGGGGCACCGCGTATTTT
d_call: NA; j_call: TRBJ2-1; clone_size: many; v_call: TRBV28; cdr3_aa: CASSLPRDNEQFF; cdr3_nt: TGTGCCAGCAGTTTACCCAGGGACAATGAGCAGTTCTTC
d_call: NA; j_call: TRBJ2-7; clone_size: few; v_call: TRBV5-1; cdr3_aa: CASSLDQGGSYEQYF; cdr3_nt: TGCGCCAGCAGCTTGGACCAGGGGGGATCCTACGAGCAGTACTTC
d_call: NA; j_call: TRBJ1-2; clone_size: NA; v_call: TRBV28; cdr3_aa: CASSTSGTANGYTF; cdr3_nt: TGTGCCAGCAGTACCTCCGGGACTGCCAATGGCTACACCTTC
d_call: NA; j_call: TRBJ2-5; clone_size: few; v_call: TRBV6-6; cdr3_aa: CASSLNSLETQYF; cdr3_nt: TGTGCCAGCAGTTTGAACAGTTTGGAGACCCAGTACTTC
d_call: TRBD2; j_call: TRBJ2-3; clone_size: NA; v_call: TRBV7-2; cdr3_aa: CASSLVSGGSDTQYF; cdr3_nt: TGTGCCAGCAGCTTAGTTAGCGGGGGTTCAGATACGCAGTATTTT
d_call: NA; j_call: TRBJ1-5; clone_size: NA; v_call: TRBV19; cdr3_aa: CASSIARQGRQPQHF; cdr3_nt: TGTGCCAGTAGTATAGCGAGGCAGGGTAGACAGCCCCAGCATTTT
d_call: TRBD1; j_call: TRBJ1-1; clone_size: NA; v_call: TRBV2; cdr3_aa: CASSEQRTGGTEAFF; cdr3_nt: TGTGCCAGCAGTGAACAGAGGACAGGGGGCACTGAAGCTTTCTTT
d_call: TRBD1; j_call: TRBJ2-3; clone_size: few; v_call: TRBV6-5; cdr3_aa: CASSYRTGAGTDTQYF; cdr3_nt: TGTGCCAGCAGTTACCGTACAGGGGCGGGCACAGATACGCAGTATTTT
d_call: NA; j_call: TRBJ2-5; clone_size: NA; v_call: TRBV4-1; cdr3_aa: CASSQDRVQETQYF; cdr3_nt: TGCGCCAGCAGCCAAGATCGGGTGCAAGAGACCCAGTACTTC
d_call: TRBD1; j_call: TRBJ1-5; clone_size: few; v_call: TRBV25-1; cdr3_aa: CASSLGQDYQPQHF; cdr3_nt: TGTGCCAGCAGTCTCGGACAGGATTATCAGCCCCAGCATTTT
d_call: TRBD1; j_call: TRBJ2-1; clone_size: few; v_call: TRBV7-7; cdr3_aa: CASSLGGRGQSNEQFF; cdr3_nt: TGTGCCAGCAGCTTAGGAGGCAGGGGGCAGAGCAATGAGCAGTTCTTC
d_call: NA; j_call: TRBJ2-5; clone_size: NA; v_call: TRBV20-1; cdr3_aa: CSARPEETQYF; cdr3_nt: TGCAGTGCTAGACCGGAAGAGACCCAGTACTTC
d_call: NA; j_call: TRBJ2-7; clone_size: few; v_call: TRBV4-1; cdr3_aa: CASSQRTGLGEQYF; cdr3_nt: TGCGCCAGCAGCCAGCGTACAGGGTTGGGCGAGCAGTACTTC
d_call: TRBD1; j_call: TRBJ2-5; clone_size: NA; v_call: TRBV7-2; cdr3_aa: CASSPGQGAETQYF; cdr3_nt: TGTGCCAGCAGCCCCGGACAGGGGGCGGAGACCCAGTACTTC
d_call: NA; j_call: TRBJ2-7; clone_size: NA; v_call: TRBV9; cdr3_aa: CASSVVSGAEQYF; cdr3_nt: TGTGCCAGCAGCGTAGTGTCAGGGGCTGAGCAGTACTTC
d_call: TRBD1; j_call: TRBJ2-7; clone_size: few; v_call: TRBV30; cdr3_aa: CAWRAGGFLSYEQYF; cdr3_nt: TGTGCCTGGAGAGCAGGGGGCTTCCTCTCCTACGAGCAGTACTTC
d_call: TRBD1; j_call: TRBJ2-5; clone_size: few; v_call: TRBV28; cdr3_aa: CASSLSQNGQGARETQYF; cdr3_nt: TGTGCCAGCAGTTTATCCCAAAACGGGCAGGGGGCTCGGGAGACCCAGTACTTC
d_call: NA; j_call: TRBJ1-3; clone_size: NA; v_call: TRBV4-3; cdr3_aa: CASSQDDSSGNTIYF; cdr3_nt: TGCGCCAGCAGCCAAGATGATAGTTCTGGAAACACCATATATTTT
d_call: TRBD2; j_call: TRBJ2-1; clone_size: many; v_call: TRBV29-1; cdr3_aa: CSVVASGDNEQFF; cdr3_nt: TGCAGCGTTGTAGCTAGCGGGGACAATGAGCAGTTCTTC
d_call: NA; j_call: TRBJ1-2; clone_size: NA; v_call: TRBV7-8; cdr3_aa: CASSLLSGVSYGYTF; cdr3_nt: TGTGCCAGCAGCTTACTGTCAGGGGTGTCCTATGGCTACACCTTC
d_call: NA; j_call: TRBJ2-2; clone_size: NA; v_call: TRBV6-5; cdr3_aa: CASSYGGGGSGELFF; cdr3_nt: TGTGCCAGCAGTTACGGGGGGGGCGGGTCCGGGGAGCTGTTTTTT
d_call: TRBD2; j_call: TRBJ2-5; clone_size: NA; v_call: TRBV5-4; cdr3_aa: CASSLTGGQETQYF; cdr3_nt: TGTGCCAGCAGCTTGACGGGAGGGCAAGAGACCCAGTACTTC
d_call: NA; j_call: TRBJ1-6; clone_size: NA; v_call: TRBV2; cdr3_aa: CATSLVELNSPLHF; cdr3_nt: TGTGCCACCTCACTAGTCGAGTTGAATTCACCCCTCCACTTT
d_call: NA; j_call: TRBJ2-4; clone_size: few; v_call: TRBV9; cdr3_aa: CASSVDSHESIQYF; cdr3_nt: TGTGCCAGCAGCGTAGACAGCCACGAGAGCATTCAGTACTTC
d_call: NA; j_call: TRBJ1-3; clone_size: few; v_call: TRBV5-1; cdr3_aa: CASSPPGTGNTIYF; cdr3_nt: TGCGCCAGCAGCCCCCCCGGGACTGGAAACACCATATATTTT
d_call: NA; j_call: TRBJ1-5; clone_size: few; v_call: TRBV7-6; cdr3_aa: CASSLARGNQPQHF; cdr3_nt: TGTGCCAGCAGCTTAGCGCGGGGAAATCAGCCCCAGCATTTT